This TCR beta chain was sequenced in a study of shared clonotypes between healthy human individuals. Study at large: Each donor contributed plates that comprised three CD4 naive, three CD4 memory, two CD8 naive and one CD8 memory. The study, taken as a whole, reports: In having few donors, the study represented limited genetic and exposure-history diversity. It was the non-shared clonotypes that had lower generation probabilities than clonotypes shared by all four donors.

Replicate PCRs run on sorted subsets employed around 200 ng DNA, 25,000 to 35,000 T cell genomes. Using immunoSEQ multiplex PCR, the repertoire was profiled, and TCRdb retains in-frame clones only, with some absent. The sample carries hundreds of thousands of clones, roughly 95% recorded once. There are 11 residues in the CDR3. CDR1 and CDR2 (germline): SNHLY, FYNNEI. Points on this clone: No antigen is known for it. A read error may produce the germline difference seen at one junction end.

The clonotype comes from a woman aged 30 to 39 in good health. Source material: naive CD4+ T cells sorted from blood. Described subset: CD45RA+ positively selected. The rearrangement joins TRBV2 to TRBJ1-2; a possible D gene is TRBD1 (6 bases). DNA of the CDR3: TGTGCCAGCAGGGGCTCGGGCAGGGGTAACTTC. Its translation is CASRGSGRGNF.